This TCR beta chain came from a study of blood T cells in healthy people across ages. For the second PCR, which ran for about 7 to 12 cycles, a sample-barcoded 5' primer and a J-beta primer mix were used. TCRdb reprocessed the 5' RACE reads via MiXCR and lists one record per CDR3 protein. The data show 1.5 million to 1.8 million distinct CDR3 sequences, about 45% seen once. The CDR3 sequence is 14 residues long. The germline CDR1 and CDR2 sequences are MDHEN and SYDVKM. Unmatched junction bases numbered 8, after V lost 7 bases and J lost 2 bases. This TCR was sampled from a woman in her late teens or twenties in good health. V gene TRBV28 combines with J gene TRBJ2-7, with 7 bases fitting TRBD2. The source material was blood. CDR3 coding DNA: TGTGCCAGCAAGGAGCGGGACCACACCTACGAGCAGTACTTC. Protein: CASKERDHTYEQYF.